The 6 T cell receptor beta chains below come from one sample, sequenced in a study of T cell responses to AZD1222 COVID-19 vaccine. Generated by immunoSEQ multiplex PCR, the TCRdb table keeps only in-frame clones and is missing some. The sample lists around 110,000 clones, about 90% occurring once. Sample: peripheral blood, taken 28 days after the second AZD1222 dose. The receptors shown here come from an adult who received the AZD1222 COVID-19 vaccine.

J is TRBJ1-3 and V is TRBV6-6, with 8 bases identical to TRBD1. Germline CDR1 reads MNHNY; CDR2 reads SVGAGI (reference sequence). This CDR3 region has 15 residues. After removal of 5 bases from V and 4 bases from J, the junction contained 7 bases not matched to a gene. The CDR3 is CASSPDRVEGNTIYF. The CDR3, as DNA: TGTGCCAGCAGTCCGGACAGGGTGGAAGGAAACACCATATATTTT.

V and J are TRBV3-1 (or the pseudogene TRBV3-2) and TRBJ2-2; 12 bases match TRBD2. Unmatched junction bases numbered 5, after V lost 4 bases and J lost 2 bases. CDR1 and CDR2 from the germline V gene are LGHDT and YNNKEL (reference sequence). The CDR3 runs to 17 residues. CDR3 in DNA: TGTGCCAGCAGCCCCTTGGGACTAGCGGGTAACACCGGGGAGCTGTTTTTT. As protein: CASSPLGLAGNTGELFF.

The count of this clone is one. The chain couples TRBV28 to TRBJ2-7, with D uncertain. The CDR3 has 13 residues. Germline V gene sequence: CDR1 MDHEN, CDR2 SYDVKM. V lost 8 bases and J 0 bases, leaving 11 bases between the germline ends. The CDR3 reads CASFTDLSYEQYF. The CDR3 bases are TGTGCCAGCTTTACAGACCTCTCCTACGAGCAGTACTTC.

V and J are TRBV7-9 and TRBJ2-1, with D tentatively TRBD2 (6 bases). The CDR3 loop spans 14 amino acids. Trimming left V 5 bases short and J 4 bases short, with 12 bases between. Per the germline V gene, CDR1 is SEHNR and CDR2 is FQNEAQ (reference sequence). CDR3 region: CASSPGVTYNEQFF. CDR3 nucleotides: TGTGCCAGCAGCCCGGGGGTGACGTACAATGAGCAGTTCTTC.

This chain links TRBV4-1 with TRBJ2-3, with 7 bases matching TRBD2. The trim removed 2 bases at V and 3 bases at J, leaving 8 bases unmatched. There are 16 residues in the CDR3. Germline values: CDR1 MGHRA, CDR2 YSYEKL. DNA of the CDR3: TGCGCCAGCAGCCAAACCTGGGGGGGAGGGACAGATACGCAGTATTTT. It yields the protein CASSQTWGGGTDTQYF.

The genes are TRBV7-6 and TRBJ1-1; possibly TRBD1 for D (6 bases). The CDR3 consists of 16 residues. V lost 1 base and J 8 bases, leaving 20 bases between the germline ends. The germline V gene has CDR1 SGHVS and CDR2 FNYEAQ. In DNA, the CDR3 is TGTGCCAGCAGCTTAGGAAGATCAAGGGGGGCGTCCGAAGCTTTCTTT. Amino acid sequence: CASSLGRSRGASEAFF.